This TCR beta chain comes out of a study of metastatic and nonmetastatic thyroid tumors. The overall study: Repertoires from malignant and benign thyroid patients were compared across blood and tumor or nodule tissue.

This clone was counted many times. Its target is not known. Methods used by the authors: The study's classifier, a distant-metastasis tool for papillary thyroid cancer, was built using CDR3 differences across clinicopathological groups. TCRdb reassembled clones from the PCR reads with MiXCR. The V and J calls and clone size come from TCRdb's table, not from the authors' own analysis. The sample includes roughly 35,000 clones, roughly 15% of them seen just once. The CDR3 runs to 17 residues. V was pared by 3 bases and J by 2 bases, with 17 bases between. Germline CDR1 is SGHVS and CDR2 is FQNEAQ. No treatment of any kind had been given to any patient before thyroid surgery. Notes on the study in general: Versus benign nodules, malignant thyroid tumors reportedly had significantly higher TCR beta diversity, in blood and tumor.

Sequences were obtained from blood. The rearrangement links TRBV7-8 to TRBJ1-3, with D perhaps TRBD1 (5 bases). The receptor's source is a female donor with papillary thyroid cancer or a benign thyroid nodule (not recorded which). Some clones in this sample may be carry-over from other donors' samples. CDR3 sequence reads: CASSLPSPRGTGNTIYF. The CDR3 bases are TGTGCCAGCAGCTTGCCAAGCCCGAGGGGTACTGGAAACACCATATATTTT.